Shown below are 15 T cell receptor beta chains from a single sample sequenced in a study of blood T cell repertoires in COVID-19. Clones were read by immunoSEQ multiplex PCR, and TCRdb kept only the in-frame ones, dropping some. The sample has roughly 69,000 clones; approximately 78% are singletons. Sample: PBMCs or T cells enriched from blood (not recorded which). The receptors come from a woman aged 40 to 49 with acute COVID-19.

CDR3 in DNA: TGTGCCAGCACCCGGACAGGGTTGAGCAATCAGCCCCAGCATTTT. As protein: CASTRTGLSNQPQHF. The rearrangement uses TRBV6-5 and TRBJ1-5; 8 nucleotides match TRBD1. The CDR3 consists of 15 residues. With 7 bases clipped from V and 1 base from J, the junction kept 6 bases outside the gene matches. Per the germline V gene, CDR1 is MNHEY and CDR2 is SVGAGI.

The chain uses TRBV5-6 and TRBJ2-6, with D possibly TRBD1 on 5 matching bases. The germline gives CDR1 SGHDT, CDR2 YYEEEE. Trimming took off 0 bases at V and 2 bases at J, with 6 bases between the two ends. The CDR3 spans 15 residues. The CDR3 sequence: CASSLAGTGANVLTF. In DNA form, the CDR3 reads TGTGCCAGCAGCTTGGCAGGGACTGGGGCCAACGTCCTGACTTTC.

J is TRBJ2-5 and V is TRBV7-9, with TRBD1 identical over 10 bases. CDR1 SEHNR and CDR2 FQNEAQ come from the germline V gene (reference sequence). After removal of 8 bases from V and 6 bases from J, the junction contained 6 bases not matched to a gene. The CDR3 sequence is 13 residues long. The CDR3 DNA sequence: TGTGCCAGCGGGGGACAGGGGTCCAAGACCCAGTACTTC. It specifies CASGGQGSKTQYF.

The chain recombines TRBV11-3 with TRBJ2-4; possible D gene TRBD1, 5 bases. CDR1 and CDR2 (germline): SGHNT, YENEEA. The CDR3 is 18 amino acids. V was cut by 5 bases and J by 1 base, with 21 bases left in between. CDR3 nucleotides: TGTGCCAGCAGCGTACAGGTCAGGGAAGGATCGGCCAAAAACATTCAGTACTTC. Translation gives CASSVQVREGSAKNIQYF.

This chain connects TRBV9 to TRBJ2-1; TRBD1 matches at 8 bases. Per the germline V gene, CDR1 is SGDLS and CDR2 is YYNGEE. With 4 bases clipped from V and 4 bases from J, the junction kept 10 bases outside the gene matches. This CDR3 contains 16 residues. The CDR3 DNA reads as TGTGCCAGCAGCATCCAGGGGGCTTTAGGGTACAATGAGCAGTTCTTC. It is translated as CASSIQGALGYNEQFF.

CDR3 sequence reads: CASSLTSGRADTQYF. The CDR3 DNA reads TGTGCCAGCAGCTTAACTAGCGGGAGGGCAGATACGCAGTATTTT. The V call is TRBV11-3, the J call TRBJ2-3; 13 bases are a match to TRBD2. CDR1 and CDR2 from the germline V gene are SGHNT and YENEEA. The length of the CDR3 is 15 residues. Trimming took 2 bases from V and 4 from J; bases not matched to a gene: 0.

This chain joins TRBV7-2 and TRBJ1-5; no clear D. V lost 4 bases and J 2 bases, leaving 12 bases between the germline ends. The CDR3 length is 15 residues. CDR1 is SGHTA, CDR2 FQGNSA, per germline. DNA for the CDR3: TGTGCCAGCAGCTACGACCGGCAGGGCAATCAGCCCCAGCATTTT. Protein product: CASSYDRQGNQPQHF.

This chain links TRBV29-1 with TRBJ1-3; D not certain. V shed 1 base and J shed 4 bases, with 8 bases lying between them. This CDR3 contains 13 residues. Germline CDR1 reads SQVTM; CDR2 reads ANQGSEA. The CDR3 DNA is TGCAGCGTTGAAGGGGAGGTAGGAAACACCATATATTTT. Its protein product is CSVEGEVGNTIYF.

Here the CDR3 reads CATSRDQVSRRTEAFF. Here the CDR3 DNA reads TGTGCCACCAGCAGAGATCAAGTCAGCCGCAGGACTGAAGCTTTCTTT. The rearrangement uses TRBV15 and TRBJ1-1; D call uncertain. Between the trimmed V and J ends, which lost 0 bases and 5 bases, there was a span of 16 bases. Germline assignment: CDR1 LNHNV and CDR2 YYDKDF (reference sequence). CDR3 length: 16 amino acids.

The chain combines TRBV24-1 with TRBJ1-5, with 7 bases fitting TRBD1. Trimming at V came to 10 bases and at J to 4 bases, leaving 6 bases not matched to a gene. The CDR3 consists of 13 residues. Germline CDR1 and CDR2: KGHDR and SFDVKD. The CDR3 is CATAGTANQPQHF. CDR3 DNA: TGTGCCACTGCCGGGACAGCGAATCAGCCCCAGCATTTT.

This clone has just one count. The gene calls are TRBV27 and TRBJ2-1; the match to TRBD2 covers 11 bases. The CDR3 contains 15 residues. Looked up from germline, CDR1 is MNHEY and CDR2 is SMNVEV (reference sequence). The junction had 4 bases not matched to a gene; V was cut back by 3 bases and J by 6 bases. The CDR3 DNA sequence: TGTGCCAGCAGTTTGTCGGGACTAGCGGCCAATGAGCAGTTCTTC. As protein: CASSLSGLAANEQFF.

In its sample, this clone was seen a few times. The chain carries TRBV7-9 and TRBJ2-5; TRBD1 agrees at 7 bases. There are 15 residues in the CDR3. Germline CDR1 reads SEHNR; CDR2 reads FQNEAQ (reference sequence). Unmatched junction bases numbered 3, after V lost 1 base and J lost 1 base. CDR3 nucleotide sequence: TGTGCCAGCAGCTTAGAGGGGGCGCCCCAAGAGACCCAGTACTTC. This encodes CASSLEGAPQETQYF.

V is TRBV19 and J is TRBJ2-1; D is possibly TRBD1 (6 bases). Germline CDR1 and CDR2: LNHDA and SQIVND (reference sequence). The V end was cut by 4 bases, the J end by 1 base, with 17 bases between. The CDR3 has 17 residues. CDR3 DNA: TGTGCCAGTAGTAAGATACAGGGTCGAGGGTCCTACAATGAGCAGTTCTTC. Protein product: CASSKIQGRGSYNEQFF. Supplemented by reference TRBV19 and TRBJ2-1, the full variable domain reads DGGITQSPKYLFRKEGQNVTLSCEQNLNHDAMYWYRQDPGQGLRLIYYSQIVNDFQKGDIAEGYSVSREKKESFPLTVTSAQKNPTAFYLCASSKIQGRGSYNEQFFGPGTRLTVL.

As DNA, the CDR3 is TGTGCCAGTAGTGGACAGGGGAGGACAGATACGCAGTATTTT. This gives the protein CASSGQGRTDTQYF. The J gene is TRBJ2-3, the V gene TRBV19, with 9 bases that match TRBD1. Germline assignment: CDR1 LNHDA and CDR2 SQIVND (reference sequence). CDR3 length equals 14 residues. The trim removed 5 bases at V and 3 bases at J, leaving 3 bases unmatched.

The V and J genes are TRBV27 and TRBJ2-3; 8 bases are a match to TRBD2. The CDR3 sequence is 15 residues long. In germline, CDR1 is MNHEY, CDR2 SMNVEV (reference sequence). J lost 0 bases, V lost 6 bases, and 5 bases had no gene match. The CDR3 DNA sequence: TGTGCCAGCAGCTTGCGGGGGGCGAGCACAGATACGCAGTATTTT. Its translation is CASSLRGASTDTQYF.